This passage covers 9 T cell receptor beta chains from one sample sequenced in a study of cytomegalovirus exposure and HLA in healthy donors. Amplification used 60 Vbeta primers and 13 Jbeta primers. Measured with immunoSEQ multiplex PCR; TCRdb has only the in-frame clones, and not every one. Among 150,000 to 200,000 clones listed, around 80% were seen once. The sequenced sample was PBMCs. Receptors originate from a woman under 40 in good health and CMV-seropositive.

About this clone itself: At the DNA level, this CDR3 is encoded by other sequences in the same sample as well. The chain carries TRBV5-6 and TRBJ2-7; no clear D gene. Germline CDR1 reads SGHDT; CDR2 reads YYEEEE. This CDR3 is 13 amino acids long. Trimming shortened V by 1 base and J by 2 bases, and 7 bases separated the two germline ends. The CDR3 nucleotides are TGTGCCAGCAGCTTGCGGCAGGCCTACGAGCAGTACTTC. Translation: CASSLRQAYEQYF. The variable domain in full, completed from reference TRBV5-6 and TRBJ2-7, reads DAGVTQSPTHLIKTRGQQVTLRCSPKSGHDTVSWYQQALGQGPQFIFQYYEEEERQRGNFPDRFSGHQFPNYSSELNVNALLLGDSALYLCASSLRQAYEQYFGPGTRLTVT.

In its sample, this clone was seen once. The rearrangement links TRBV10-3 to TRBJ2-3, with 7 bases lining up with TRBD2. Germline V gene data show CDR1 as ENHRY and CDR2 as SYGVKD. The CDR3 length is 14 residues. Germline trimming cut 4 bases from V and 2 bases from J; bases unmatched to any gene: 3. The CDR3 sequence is CAISGTSLTDTQYF. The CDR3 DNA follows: TGTGCCATCAGTGGGACTAGTCTCACAGATACGCAGTATTTT.

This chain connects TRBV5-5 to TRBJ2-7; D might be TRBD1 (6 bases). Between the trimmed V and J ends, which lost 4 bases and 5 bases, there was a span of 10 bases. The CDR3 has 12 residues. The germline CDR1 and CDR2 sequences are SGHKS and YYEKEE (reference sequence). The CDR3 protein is CASSPQGHEQYF. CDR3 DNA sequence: TGTGCCAGCAGCCCACAGGGACACGAGCAGTACTTC.

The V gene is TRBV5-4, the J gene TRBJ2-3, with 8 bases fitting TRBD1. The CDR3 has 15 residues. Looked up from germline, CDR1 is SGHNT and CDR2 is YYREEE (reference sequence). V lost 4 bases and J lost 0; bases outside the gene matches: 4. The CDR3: CASSPGGASTDTQYF. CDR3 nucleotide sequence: TGTGCCAGCAGCCCAGGGGGCGCTAGCACAGATACGCAGTATTTT.

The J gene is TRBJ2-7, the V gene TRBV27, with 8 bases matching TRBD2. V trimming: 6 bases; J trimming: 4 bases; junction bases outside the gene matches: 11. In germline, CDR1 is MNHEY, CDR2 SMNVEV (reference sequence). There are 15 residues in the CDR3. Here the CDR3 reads CASSREAGVWYEQYF. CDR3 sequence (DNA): TGTGCCAGCAGCCGGGAAGCGGGAGTCTGGTACGAGCAGTACTTC.

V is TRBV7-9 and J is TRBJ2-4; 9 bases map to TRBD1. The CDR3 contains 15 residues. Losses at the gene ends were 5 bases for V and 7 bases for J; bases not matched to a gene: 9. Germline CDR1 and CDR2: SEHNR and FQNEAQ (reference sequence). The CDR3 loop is CASSLDPGQGNIQYF. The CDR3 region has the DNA TGTGCCAGCAGCCTAGATCCGGGACAGGGCAACATTCAGTACTTC.

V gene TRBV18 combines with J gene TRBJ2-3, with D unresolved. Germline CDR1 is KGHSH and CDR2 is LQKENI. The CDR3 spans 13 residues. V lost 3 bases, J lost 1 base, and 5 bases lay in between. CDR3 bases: TGTGCCAGCTCACCCCGCGGCACAGATACGCAGTATTTT. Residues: CASSPRGTDTQYF.

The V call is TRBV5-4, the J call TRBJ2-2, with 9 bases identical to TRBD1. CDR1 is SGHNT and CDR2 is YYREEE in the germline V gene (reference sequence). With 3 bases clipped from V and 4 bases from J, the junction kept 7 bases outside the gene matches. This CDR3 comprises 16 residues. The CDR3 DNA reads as TGTGCCAGCAGCTCTGGACAGGGGTGGAGCACCGGGGAGCTGTTTTTT. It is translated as CASSSGQGWSTGELFF.

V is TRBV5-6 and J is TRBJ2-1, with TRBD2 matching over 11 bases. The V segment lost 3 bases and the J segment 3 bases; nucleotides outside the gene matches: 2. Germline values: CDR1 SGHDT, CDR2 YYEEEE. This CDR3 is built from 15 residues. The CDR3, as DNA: TGTGCCAGCAGCTCTGGACTAGCGGGCTACAATGAGCAGTTCTTC. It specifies CASSSGLAGYNEQFF. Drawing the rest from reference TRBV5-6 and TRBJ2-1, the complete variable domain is DAGVTQSPTHLIKTRGQQVTLRCSPKSGHDTVSWYQQALGQGPQFIFQYYEEEERQRGNFPDRFSGHQFPNYSSELNVNALLLGDSALYLCASSSGLAGYNEQFFGPGTRLTVL.